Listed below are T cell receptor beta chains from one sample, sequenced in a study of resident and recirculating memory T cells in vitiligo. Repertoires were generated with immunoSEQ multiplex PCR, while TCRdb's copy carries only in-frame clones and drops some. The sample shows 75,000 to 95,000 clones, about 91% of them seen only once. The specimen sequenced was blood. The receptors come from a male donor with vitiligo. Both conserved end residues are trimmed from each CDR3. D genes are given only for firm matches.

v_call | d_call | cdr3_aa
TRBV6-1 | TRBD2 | ASSEYPAGGVYEQY
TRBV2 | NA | ASSLRLTGELF
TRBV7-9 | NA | ASSLYGRETDTQY
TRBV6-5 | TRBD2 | ASRRAGAGANVLT
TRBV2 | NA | ASSDDRAYGNQPQH
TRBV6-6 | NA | ASSYGGGSYNEQF
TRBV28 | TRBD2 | ASSEAGVSDTQY
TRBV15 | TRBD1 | ATSRADRANQPQH
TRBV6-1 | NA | ASSELGSGFYGYT
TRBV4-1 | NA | ASSQESHEQY
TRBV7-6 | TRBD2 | ASSLASGSPTYEQY
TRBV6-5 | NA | ASSYSAGSNEQF
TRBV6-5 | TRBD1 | ASSRDRGQETQY
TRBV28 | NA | ASSLWKDSGETQY
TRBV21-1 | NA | AILKPGGWNTGELF
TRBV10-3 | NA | ATTSGGLSYYEQY
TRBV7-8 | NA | ASSQSTREETQY
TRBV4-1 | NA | ASSQGRGDEQF
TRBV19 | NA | ASLPSRTGVGETQY
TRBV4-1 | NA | ASSTGGRSYEQY
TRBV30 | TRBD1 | AWTSTGVTDTQY
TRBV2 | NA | ASRPARNIQY
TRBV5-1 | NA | ASQIGVAAETQY
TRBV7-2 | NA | ASSLWGRPAGELF